This TCR beta chain derives from a study of identical twins. Study findings and constraints: Abundant cord blood beta clonotypes carried fewer insertions; memory repertoires showed none. Modeled out-of-frame TCR alpha sharing in monozygotic twins fell below observed levels. Alpha sequences out of frame and shared by twins had excess low generation probability.

V lost 5 bases to trimming and J lost 3 bases; unmatched junction nucleotides: 9. The CDR3 spans 15 residues. CDR1 DFQATT and CDR2 SNEGSKA come from the germline V gene (reference sequence). The cDNA had a unique molecular identifier and a template-switch universal primer site. TCRdb reanalysed the 5' RACE reads using MiXCR and keeps one entry per CDR3 protein. The sample shows hundreds of thousands of distinct CDR3 sequences, 20% to 25% of them seen only once. This clonotype has more than one count but fewer than ten. The antigen is not known. These data also featured in a second study, about yellow fever vaccine responses in identical twins.

The sequencing input was CD4+ T cells sorted from blood. The rearrangement joins TRBV20-1 to TRBJ2-3; 9 nucleotides match TRBD1. This TCR came from a young woman in good health. CDR3 nucleotides: TGCAGTGCTTTTCCGGGACAGGGTCTAACAGATACGCAGTATTTT. Translated, it gives CSAFPGQGLTDTQYF.